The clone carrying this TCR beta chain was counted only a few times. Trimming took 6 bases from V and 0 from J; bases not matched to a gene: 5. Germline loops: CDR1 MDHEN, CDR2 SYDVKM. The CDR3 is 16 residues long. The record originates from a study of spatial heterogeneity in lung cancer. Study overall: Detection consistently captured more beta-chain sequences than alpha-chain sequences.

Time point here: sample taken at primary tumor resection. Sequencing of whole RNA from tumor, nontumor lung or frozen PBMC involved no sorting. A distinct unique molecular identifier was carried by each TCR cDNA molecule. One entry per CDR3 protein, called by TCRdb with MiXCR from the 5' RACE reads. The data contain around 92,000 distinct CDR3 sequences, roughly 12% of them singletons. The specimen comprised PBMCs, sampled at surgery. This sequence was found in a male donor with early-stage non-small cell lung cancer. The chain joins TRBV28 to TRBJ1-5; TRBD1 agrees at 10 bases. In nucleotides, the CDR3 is TGTGCCAGCAGATTCGGGACAGGGGATAGCAATCAGCCCCAGCATTTT. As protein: CASRFGTGDSNQPQHF.